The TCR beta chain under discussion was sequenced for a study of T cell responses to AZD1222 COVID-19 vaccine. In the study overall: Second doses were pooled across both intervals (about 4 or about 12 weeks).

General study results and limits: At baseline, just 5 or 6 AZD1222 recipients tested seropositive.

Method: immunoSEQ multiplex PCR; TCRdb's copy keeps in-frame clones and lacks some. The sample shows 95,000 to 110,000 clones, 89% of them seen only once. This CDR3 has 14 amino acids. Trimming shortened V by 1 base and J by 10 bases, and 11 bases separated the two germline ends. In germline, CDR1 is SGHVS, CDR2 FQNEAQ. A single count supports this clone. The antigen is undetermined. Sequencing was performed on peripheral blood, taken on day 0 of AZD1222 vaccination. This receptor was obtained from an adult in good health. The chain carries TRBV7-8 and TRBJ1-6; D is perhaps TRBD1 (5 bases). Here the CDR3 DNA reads TGTGCCAGCAGCTTAGGAGGGGCTGGCTCACCCCTCCACTTT. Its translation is CASSLGGAGSPLHF. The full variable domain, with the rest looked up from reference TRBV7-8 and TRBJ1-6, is GAGVSQSPRYKVAKRGQDVALRCDPISGHVSLFWYQQALGQGPEFLTYFQNEAQLDKSGLPSDRFFAERPEGSVSTLKIQRTQQEDSAVYLCASSLGGAGSPLHFGNGTRLTVT.